Below, 16 T cell receptor beta chains from the same sample are listed, as sequenced in a study of blood T cell repertoires in COVID-19. The method was immunoSEQ multiplex PCR; TCRdb's version includes in-frame clones alone and lacks a portion of them. The sample shows approximately 150,000 clones, roughly 83% of them seen only once. Material for sequencing was PBMCs or T cells enriched from blood (not recorded which). The receptors were gathered from a man in his 70s who had been exposed to COVID-19.

This chain uses TRBV27 with TRBJ2-3, with unresolved D. Trimming shortened V by 3 bases and J by 2 bases, and 12 bases separated the two germline ends. The V gene's germline CDR1 is MNHEY and CDR2 SMNVEV (reference sequence). The CDR3 loop spans 15 amino acids. CDR3 DNA: TGTGCCAGCAGTTTGTTGAGAGTATCCACAGATACGCAGTATTTT. It is translated as CASSLLRVSTDTQYF.

This sequence joins TRBV14 and TRBJ2-5, with TRBD1 as a possible D gene (5 bases). Germline CDR1 is SGHDN and CDR2 is FVKESK. Trimming shortened V by 4 bases and J by 5 bases, and 8 bases separated the two germline ends. The CDR3 length is 12 residues. DNA for the CDR3: TGTGCCAGCAGCCGGACACTTGAGACCCAGTACTTC. Its translation: CASSRTLETQYF.

The DNA of the CDR3 is TGTGCCAGCAGCTTAGCGGTCAGGGGAAGAGGCTACACCTTC. Translating gives CASSLAVRGRGYTF. The chain has TRBV7-2 and TRBJ1-2; TRBD1 might be the D (6 bases). Trimming left V 0 bases short and J 8 bases short, with 13 bases between. CDR3 length: 14 residues. The germline CDR1 and CDR2 sequences are SGHTA and FQGNSA. The full variable domain, in which reference TRBV7-2 and TRBJ1-2 provide the parts outside the CDR3, is GAGVSQSPSNKVTEKGKDVELRCDPISGHTALYWYRQSLGQGLEFLIYFQGNSAPDKSGLPSDRFSAERTGGSVSTLTIQRTQQEDSAVYLCASSLAVRGRGYTFGSGTRLTVV.

V is TRBV7-8 and J is TRBJ1-1; no definite D call. Germline loops: CDR1 SGHVS, CDR2 FQNEAQ. The CDR3 is 16 residues long. V lost 1 base to trimming and J lost 6 bases, with 18 bases between them. This CDR3 is CASSLVSAGIRAEAFF. DNA of the CDR3: TGTGCCAGCAGCTTAGTTTCGGCGGGGATAAGAGCTGAAGCTTTCTTT.

This chain connects TRBV14 to TRBJ1-1; no definite D call. V dropped 5 bases and J dropped 0 bases, with 13 bases sitting between them. The CDR3 extends over 15 amino acids. Germline V gives CDR1 SGHDN, CDR2 FVKESK. CDR3 sequence reads: CASSGSGNMNTEAFF. The CDR3, as DNA: TGTGCCAGCAGCGGATCGGGGAATATGAACACTGAAGCTTTCTTT. The full variable domain, completed using reference TRBV14 and TRBJ1-1, is EAGVTQFPSHSVIEKGQTVTLRCDPISGHDNLYWYRRVMGKEIKFLLHFVKESKQDESGMPNNRFLAERTGGTYSTLKVQPAELEDSGVYFCASSGSGNMNTEAFFGQGTRLTVV.

V is TRBV3-1 (or the pseudogene TRBV3-2) and J is TRBJ1-1; perhaps TRBD1 as D (5 bases). V lost 1 base and J 4 bases, leaving 22 bases between the germline ends. The CDR3 runs 18 residues. Germline CDR1 is LGHDT and CDR2 is YNNKEL (reference sequence). The CDR3 nucleotides are TGTGCCAGCAGCCAAGCCCTGACTGGGGGGTCCTGGGTCACTGAAGCTTTCTTT. Its protein is CASSQALTGGSWVTEAFF.

The gene calls are TRBV7-2 and TRBJ1-2; unclear D gene. The CDR3 loop spans 14 amino acids. V lost 5 bases and J lost 13, with 23 bases in between. Looked up from germline, CDR1 is SGHTA and CDR2 is FQGNSA. Here the CDR3 reads CASSLPRAKGVPTF. CDR3 bases: TGTGCCAGCAGCCTACCCCGGGCCAAGGGAGTGCCCACCTTC.

For the CDR3, the DNA is TGCAGCGTTGGCGAAACGGATCAGCCCCAGCATTTT. Amino acids: CSVGETDQPQHF. This chain links TRBV29-1 with TRBJ1-5, with unresolved D. The germline V gene encodes CDR1 SQVTM and CDR2 ANQGSEA. Trimming shortened V by 4 bases and J by 5 bases, and 9 bases separated the two germline ends. The CDR3 is 12 residues long.

The chain employs TRBV28 and TRBJ1-5, with 9 bases fitting TRBD1. V lost 6 bases, J lost 7 bases, and 10 bases stayed unmatched. Germline V gene data show CDR1 as MDHEN and CDR2 as SYDVKM. CDR3 length: 15 residues. CDR3 residues: CASSQGDRETQPQHF. The CDR3 DNA sequence: TGTGCCAGCAGCCAGGGGGACAGGGAAACCCAGCCCCAGCATTTT.

The rearrangement uses TRBV18 and TRBJ1-3; 10 bases are shared with TRBD1. Looked up from germline, CDR1 is KGHSH and CDR2 is LQKENI. CDR3 length equals 17 residues. Trimming removed 0 bases from V and 4 bases from J; junction bases left unmatched: 6. This CDR3 reads CASSPPMGQGKGNTIYF. The CDR3 DNA reads as TGTGCCAGCTCACCACCGATGGGACAGGGGAAGGGAAACACCATATATTTT. The complete variable domain, with remaining parts taken from reference TRBV18 and TRBJ1-3, reads NAGVMQNPRHLVRRRGQEARLRCSPMKGHSHVYWYRQLPEEGLKFMVYLQKENIIDESGMPKERFSAEFPKEGPSILRIQQVVRGDSAAYFCASSPPMGQGKGNTIYFGEGSWLTVV.

The chain has TRBV24-1 and TRBJ1-1; 7 bases are a match to TRBD1. In germline, CDR1 is KGHDR, CDR2 SFDVKD. This CDR3 region has 15 residues. Trimming took 0 bases from V and 1 from J; bases not matched to a gene: 1. CDR3 protein: CATSDLRTGNTEAFF. The CDR3 bases are TGTGCCACCAGTGATTTGAGGACAGGGAACACTGAAGCTTTCTTT.

The genes are TRBV11-2 and TRBJ2-7; 13 bases agree with TRBD2. The CDR3 has 20 amino acids. Germline V gene sequence: CDR1 SGHAT, CDR2 FQNNGV. Trimming at V came to 0 bases and at J to 0 bases, leaving 11 bases not matched to a gene. The CDR3 reads CASSLDGRTRTSGSSYEQYF. The CDR3 DNA sequence: TGTGCCAGCAGCTTAGACGGCCGAACCCGGACTAGCGGGAGCTCCTACGAGCAGTACTTC.

J is TRBJ1-1 and V is TRBV19; D is undetermined. The CDR3 loop spans 16 amino acids. Germline V lookup: CDR1 LNHDA, CDR2 SQIVND (reference sequence). The V end was cut by 5 bases, the J end by 1 base, with 17 bases between. CDR3 loop: CASSSPARAQNTEAFF. The DNA for the CDR3 is TGTGCCAGTAGTTCCCCAGCGAGGGCCCAGAACACTGAAGCTTTCTTT.

The J gene is TRBJ1-2, the V gene TRBV5-6; possibly TRBD1 for D (5 bases). This CDR3 is built from 14 residues. Between the trimmed V and J ends, which lost 5 bases and 0 bases, there was a span of 11 bases. In germline, CDR1 is SGHDT, CDR2 YYEEEE. DNA for the CDR3: TGTGCCAGCAGGCCCGGGACTGCTAACTATGGCTACACCTTC. Translated, it gives CASRPGTANYGYTF. Full variable domain (outside the CDR3, taken from reference TRBV5-6 and TRBJ1-2): DAGVTQSPTHLIKTRGQQVTLRCSPKSGHDTVSWYQQALGQGPQFIFQYYEEEERQRGNFPDRFSGHQFPNYSSELNVNALLLGDSALYLCASRPGTANYGYTFGSGTRLTVV.

A word on this clone: One junction end disagrees with the germline gene, perhaps due to a read error. The chain links TRBV5-1 to TRBJ2-7; 7 positions match TRBD1. The CDR3 has 15 residues. The germline gives CDR1 SGHRS, CDR2 YFSETQ. Here the CDR3 DNA reads TGCACCAGCAGCGATGGACAGGCGCCCCTTACCGAGCAGTACTTC. As protein: CTSSDGQAPLTEQYF.

This chain connects TRBV7-3 to TRBJ2-2; D is perhaps TRBD2 (6 bases). V lost 5 bases and J 7 bases, leaving 17 bases between the germline ends. The CDR3 covers 15 residues. CDR1 and CDR2 from the germline V gene are SGHTA and FQGTGA. The CDR3 spells CASSGRADGGGELFF. The DNA of the CDR3 is TGTGCCAGCAGCGGCCGGGCGGACGGGGGCGGGGAGCTGTTTTTT.